The present entry profiles one TCR beta chain with its context. A read error may produce the germline difference seen at one junction end. The V gene's germline CDR1 is SEHNR and CDR2 FQNEAQ (reference sequence). The CDR3 totals 14 residues. The data belong to a study of CD8+CD57+ T cells in acquired aplastic anemia. The study profiled TCR beta VDJ and CDR3 using genomic DNA as template. TCRdb analysed the reads with MiXCR anew, one entry per CDR3 protein. This sample has about 200,000 distinct CDR3 sequences; 60% to 80% occur once, and the top ten carry about three fifths. In patients chosen for sequencing, flow cytometry had shown CD8+CD57+ cell expansion.

Sequenced: sorted CD4+, CD8+, or CD8+CD57+ T cells (not recorded which) from PBMCs. The V call is TRBV7-9, the J call TRBJ2-5; D could derive from TRBD1 or TRBD2 (5 bases each). The clonotype was recovered from a human donor with aplastic anemia. This CDR3 reads CASSLWGIQETQYF. The CDR3 DNA reads TGCGCCAGCAGCTTGTGGGGGATCCAAGAGACCCAGTACTTC.